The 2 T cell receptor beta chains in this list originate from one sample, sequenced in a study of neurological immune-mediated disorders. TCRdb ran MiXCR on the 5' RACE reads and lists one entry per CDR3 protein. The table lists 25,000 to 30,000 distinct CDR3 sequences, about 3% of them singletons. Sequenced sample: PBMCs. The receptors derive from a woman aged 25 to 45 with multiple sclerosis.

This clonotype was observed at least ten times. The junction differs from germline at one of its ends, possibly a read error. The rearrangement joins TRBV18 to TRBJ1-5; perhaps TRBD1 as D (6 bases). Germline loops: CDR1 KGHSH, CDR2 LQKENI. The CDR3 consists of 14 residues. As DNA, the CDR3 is TGTGCCAGCTCACCAGGAAACAGGGATAGACCCCAGAATTTT. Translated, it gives CASSPGNRDRPQNF.

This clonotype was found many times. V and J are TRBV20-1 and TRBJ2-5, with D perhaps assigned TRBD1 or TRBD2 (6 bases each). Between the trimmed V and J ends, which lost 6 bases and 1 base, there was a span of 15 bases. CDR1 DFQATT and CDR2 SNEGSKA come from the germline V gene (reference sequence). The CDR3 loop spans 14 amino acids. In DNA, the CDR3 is TGCAGTGCGACTACGGGGGCCCTCCAAGAGACCCAGTACTTC. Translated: CSATTGALQETQYF.